This T cell receptor beta chain was observed in a study of blood T cell dynamics during melanoma immunotherapy. Noted time point: week 3, after first cycle of checkpoint inhibitor. The germline CDR1 and CDR2 sequences are LNHDA and SQIVND (reference sequence). Deletions cut 4 bases from V and 4 bases from J, with 8 bases between. CDR3 length: 13 amino acids. The assay was immunoSEQ multiplex PCR, and TCRdb's table has in-frame clones only and misses some. The data contain 15,000 or so clones, 90% to 95% of them seen just once; the ten biggest clones take up around 0.99%. The gene calls are TRBV19 and TRBJ1-3; no clear D. Material: blood, obtained from a patient treated with checkpoint blockade. This clonotype was obtained from a human donor with melanoma. The CDR3 region is CASSSLQGNTIYF. CDR3 DNA: TGTGCCAGTAGTAGCCTCCAGGGAAACACCATATATTTT.